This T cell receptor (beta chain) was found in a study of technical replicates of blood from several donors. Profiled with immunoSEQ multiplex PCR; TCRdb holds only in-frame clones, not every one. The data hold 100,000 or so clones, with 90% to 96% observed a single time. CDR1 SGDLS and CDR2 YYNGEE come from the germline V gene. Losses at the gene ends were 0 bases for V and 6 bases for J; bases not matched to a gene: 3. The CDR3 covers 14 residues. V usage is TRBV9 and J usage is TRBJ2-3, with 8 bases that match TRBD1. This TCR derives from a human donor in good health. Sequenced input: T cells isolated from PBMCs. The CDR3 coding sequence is TGTGCCAGCAGCGTAGGGACAGGGACGGATACGCAGTATTTT. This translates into CASSVGTGTDTQYF.